This TCR beta chain was sequenced for a study of cytomegalovirus exposure and HLA in healthy donors. The overall study: Among 398 genotyped donors, around 82% fell in the Caucasian-associated ancestry cluster.

Germline CDR1 is SGHTA and CDR2 is FQGNSA. Trimming shortened V by 3 bases and J by 8 bases, and 8 bases separated the two germline ends. The CDR3 loop spans 12 amino acids. Researchers ran the PCR with 60 Vbeta and 13 Jbeta primers. Generated by immunoSEQ multiplex PCR, the TCRdb table keeps only in-frame clones and is missing some. The sample has some 200,000 clones; the top ten hold about 6.8%. This sequence was found in a man aged 25-40 years in good health and CMV-seronegative. The rearrangement links TRBV7-2 to TRBJ2-1, with D tentatively TRBD1 (5 bases). Specimen: PBMCs. In nucleotides, the CDR3 is TGTGCCAGCAGCTTCAGGGCTTATGAGCAGTTCTTC. Protein product: CASSFRAYEQFF.